These T cell receptor beta chains were read from a single sample in a study of blood T cell repertoires in COVID-19. The method was immunoSEQ multiplex PCR; TCRdb's version includes in-frame clones alone and lacks a portion of them. The table shows about 190,000 clones, with 83% occurring only once. Sequenced: peripheral blood. These receptor sequences come from a woman between 35 and 50 years old with acute or convalescent COVID-19. Each CDR3 is given with its conserved first and last residue. D genes are given only for firm matches. Not all rows give a size; the values are once, few, many and, for expanded clones, a class.

d_gene: .
v_gene: TRBV6-5
abundance: once
j_gene: TRBJ2-7
CDR3nt: TGTGCCAGCAGCTACCTAGCAGACTTCTACGAGCAGTACTTC
CDR3aa: CASSYLADFYEQYF

d_gene: .
v_gene: TRBV28
abundance: .
j_gene: TRBJ2-1
CDR3nt: TGTGCCAGCAGTTTAGCGGGCCCCACCTACAATGAGCAGTTCTTC
CDR3aa: CASSLAGPTYNEQFF

d_gene: TRBD2
v_gene: TRBV27
abundance: few
j_gene: TRBJ2-5
CDR3nt: TGTGCCAGCAGTTTGGTGGGGACTAGTGTTTTGGCCCAGTACTTC
CDR3aa: CASSLVGTSVLAQYF

d_gene: .
v_gene: TRBV28
abundance: .
j_gene: TRBJ1-5
CDR3nt: TGTGCCAGCAGACCCAACTTTGGGGGCAGCCAGCCCCAGCATTTT
CDR3aa: CASRPNFGGSQPQHF

d_gene: .
v_gene: TRBV6-5
abundance: few
j_gene: TRBJ1-1
CDR3nt: TGTGCCAGCAGTACACAACTCCGGGAGGCCGAAGCTTTCTTT
CDR3aa: CASSTQLREAEAFF

d_gene: .
v_gene: TRBV2
abundance: .
j_gene: TRBJ2-1
CDR3nt: TGTGCCAGCAGTGAAGCGGCCGGGGGACAGATACAGTTCTTC
CDR3aa: CASSEAAGGQIQFF

d_gene: .
v_gene: TRBV9
abundance: .
j_gene: TRBJ2-7
CDR3nt: TGTGCCAGCAGCGTAGGACAGACCTACGAGCAGTACTTC
CDR3aa: CASSVGQTYEQYF

d_gene: .
v_gene: TRBV28
abundance: .
j_gene: TRBJ2-3
CDR3nt: TGTGCCAGCAGTTTACCAGCGTCTACTAGCACAGATACGCAGTATTTT
CDR3aa: CASSLPASTSTDTQYF

d_gene: TRBD1
v_gene: TRBV28
abundance: once
j_gene: TRBJ1-5
CDR3nt: TGTGCCAGCACCAATGGGGACAGGGGGGGCAATCAGCCCCAGCATTTT
CDR3aa: CASTNGDRGGNQPQHF

d_gene: TRBD1
v_gene: TRBV19
abundance: .
j_gene: TRBJ1-4
CDR3nt: TGTGCCAGTAGATACGGGACAGGGGATGAAAAACTGTTTTTT
CDR3aa: CASRYGTGDEKLFF